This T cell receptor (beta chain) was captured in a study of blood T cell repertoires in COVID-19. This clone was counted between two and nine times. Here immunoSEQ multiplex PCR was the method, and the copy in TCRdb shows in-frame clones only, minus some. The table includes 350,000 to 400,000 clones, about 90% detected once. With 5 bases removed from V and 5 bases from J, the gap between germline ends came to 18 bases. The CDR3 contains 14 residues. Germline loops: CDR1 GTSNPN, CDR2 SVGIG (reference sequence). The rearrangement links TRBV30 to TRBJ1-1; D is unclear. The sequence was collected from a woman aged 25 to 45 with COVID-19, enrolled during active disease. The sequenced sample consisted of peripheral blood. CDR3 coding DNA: TGTGCCTGGGGCCTAGGTGGTGGAGAAACTGAAGCTTTCTTT. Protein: CAWGLGGGETEAFF.